A selection of T cell receptor beta chains follows, all from one sample in a study of T-cell reconstitution after alpha-beta-depleted transplantation in children. TCRdb fed the PCR reads into MiXCR, producing one record per CDR3 protein. The repertoire holds a few hundred thousand distinct CDR3 sequences, with 10% to 13% as singletons. The sample was PBMCs from the stem cell graft donor, taken from the stem cell graft. The receptors shown here come from a human donor who donated a stem cell graft to a child with acute lymphoblastic leukemia. Each CDR3 is given with its conserved first and last residue. A D gene is named only where the DNA matches it firmly. A clone size is listed for some rows: how often the clone was seen (once, few, many), or a class if it is expanded.

j_call clone_size d_call v_call cdr3_nt cdr3_aa
TRBJ2-7 - TRBD2 TRBV20-1 TGCAGTGCTAGAAACAATCCGGGACTAGCGAATACCTACGAGCAGTACTTC CSARNNPGLANTYEQYF
TRBJ2-7 few TRBD2 TRBV7-3 TGTGCCAGCAGCTTAACATCCCCGCTAGCGGCACACGAGCAGTACTTC CASSLTSPLAAHEQYF
TRBJ2-1 few TRBD2 TRBV7-8 TGTGCCAGCAGCTTAGCGATAGCGGGGTACCAGAATGAGCAGTTCTTC CASSLAIAGYQNEQFF
TRBJ2-7 - TRBD2 TRBV20-1 TGCAGTGCTAGGGGACTAGCGGGAGGCAACGAGCAGTACTTC CSARGLAGGNEQYF
TRBJ2-5 - - TRBV24-1 TGTGCCACCAGTGGGGGCGGGAAAGAGACCCAGTACTTC CATSGGGKETQYF
TRBJ1-2 - TRBD1 TRBV20-1 TGCAGTGCTAGGCCGGGACAGGGGGCTCAAGTCTATGGCTACACCTTC CSARPGQGAQVYGYTF
TRBJ1-1 - - TRBV7-8 TGTGCCAGCAGCTTAGAGGCCCGGGGGCGGACCACTGAAGCTTTCTTT CASSLEARGRTTEAFF
TRBJ2-1 - TRBD1 TRBV5-1 TGCGCCAGCAGCCCCCCTGGGACAGGGGCAGTCAATGTGCAGTTCTTC CASSPPGTGAVNVQFF
TRBJ2-1 - TRBD2 TRBV4-2 TGTGCCAGCAGCCAAGAGGCGGGAGGGCCCAATGAGCAGTTCTTC CASSQEAGGPNEQFF
TRBJ2-1 few TRBD1 TRBV5-1 TGCGCCAGCAGCATAGCATTACAGGGGGCGTCGTACAATGAGCAGTTCTTC CASSIALQGASYNEQFF
TRBJ2-2 - TRBD2 TRBV5-1 TGCGCCAGCAGCGCAGCGGGGACGAACACCGGGGAGCTGTTTTTT CASSAAGTNTGELFF
TRBJ2-5 - - TRBV15 TGTGCCACCAGCAGAGAAACAGAGACCCAGTACTTC CATSRETETQYF
TRBJ2-7 - - TRBV11-2 TGTGCCAGCAGCTTCGGGACCGGTGAGCAGTACTTC CASSFGTGEQYF
TRBJ1-1 few TRBD1 TRBV19 TGTGCCAGTAGTCGATCGACAGGGGTAGTGGCTGAAGCTTTCTTT CASSRSTGVVAEAFF
TRBJ2-3 - TRBD2 TRBV12-3/TRBV12-4 TGTGCCAGCAGTTTCCCTGCTAGCGGGGCTAGCACAGATACGCAGTATTTT CASSFPASGASTDTQYF
TRBJ2-1 few TRBD1 TRBV4-2 TGTGCCAGCAGCCAAGATCCGATTGCTGACAGGGGTATCGACAATGAGCAGTTCTTC CASSQDPIADRGIDNEQFF
TRBJ1-2 many - TRBV7-9 TGTGCCAGCAGCCAAATCGGGTTGGATGGCTACACCTTC CASSQIGLDGYTF
TRBJ2-7 many TRBD1 TRBV12-3/TRBV12-4 TGTGCCAGCAGTTTTACAGGGGCCAGCTCCTACGAGCAGTACTTC CASSFTGASSYEQYF
TRBJ2-7 few - TRBV5-1 TGCGCCAGCAGCTTGGAGGACAACCCCTACGAGCAGTACTTC CASSLEDNPYEQYF
TRBJ2-3 many - TRBV5-1 TGCGCCAGCAGGTCCCCGGCCCGATCCACAGATACGCAGTATTTT CASRSPARSTDTQYF
TRBJ1-5 many - TRBV7-2 TGTGCCAGCAGCTCCCCCCAGGGTAGTGCCCAGCATTTT CASSSPQGSAQHF
TRBJ2-1 - - TRBV7-6 TGTGCCAGCAGCTTATCGACAGGGGGTCCTAGCGGGCCTAACTATGAGCAGTTCTTC CASSLSTGGPSGPNYEQFF
TRBJ1-2 - - TRBV19 TGTGCCAGTAGCCCCGGTGGGCGGACAGAGAACCTCTATGGCTACACCTTC CASSPGGRTENLYGYTF
TRBJ1-2 - TRBD1 TRBV4-3 TGCGCCAGCAGCCAAGATAAGGCAGGGGGGATTGGCTACACCTTC CASSQDKAGGIGYTF
TRBJ2-1 - TRBD2 TRBV28 TGTGCCAGCAGTCCGCGGAGGCTAGCGGGAGCTGAAGTCGATGAGCAGTTCTTC CASSPRRLAGAEVDEQFF
TRBJ2-7 - - TRBV20-1 TGCAGTGCTAGAGATGGGGAGCGGGCCGTCTACGAGCAGTACTTC CSARDGERAVYEQYF
TRBJ2-3 few - TRBV7-2 TGTGCCAGCAGCTACATCAACGAAGCAGATACGCAGTATTTT CASSYINEADTQYF
TRBJ2-6 many - TRBV5-1 TGCGCCAGCAGCTTGGTAGGGGCTGGGGCCAACGTCCTGACTTTC CASSLVGAGANVLTF
TRBJ2-3 many TRBD1 TRBV4-1 TGCGCCAGCAACCCTCGGGCACAGGGGGGCACAGATACGCAGTATTTT CASNPRAQGGTDTQYF
TRBJ2-7 few - TRBV7-9 TGTGCCAGCAGCCCGGCACCTACCTACGAGCAGTACTTC CASSPAPTYEQYF
TRBJ2-1 - - TRBV4-2 TGTGCCAGCAGCCAAGATGGGGGCCGGGACAAATTCGAGTTCTTC CASSQDGGRDKFEFF
TRBJ1-5 few - TRBV7-9 TGTGCCAGCAGCTTAGATCGGGGGTCAAGTCAGCCCCAGCATTTT CASSLDRGSSQPQHF
TRBJ2-3 - - TRBV7-2 TGTGCCAGCAGCTCCATAGGGGGTTCGCAGTATTTT CASSSIGGSQYF
TRBJ2-3 few - TRBV4-1 TGCGCCAGCAGCCATCTCCGGGCCCCGCAGGGAAATACGCAGTATTTT CASSHLRAPQGNTQYF
TRBJ1-4 few TRBD1 TRBV4-2 TGTGCCAGCAGCCAAGATGGGCAGGGGGATGAAAAACTGTTTTTT CASSQDGQGDEKLFF
TRBJ2-1 few - TRBV29-1 TGCAGCCTGCGGCCCTGGGACAATGAGCAGTTCTTC CSLRPWDNEQFF
TRBJ2-3 - TRBD2 TRBV5-5 TGTGCCAGCACCATTGCCCCCTCCTCGACTAGCTGGCGAGATACGCAGTATTTT CASTIAPSSTSWRDTQYF
TRBJ1-1 - - TRBV12-3/TRBV12-4 TGTGCCAGCAGTTTAACGGGGGGCAGAGCTTTCTTT CASSLTGGRAFF
TRBJ2-3 few - TRBV7-2 TGTGCCAGCAGCGCACCGCTCCGGGACAGCACAGATACGCAGTATTTT CASSAPLRDSTDTQYF
TRBJ2-3 many TRBD1 TRBV7-2 TGTGCCAGCAGCTCGATCGGGACAGTTAGCACAGATACGCAGTATTTT CASSSIGTVSTDTQYF
TRBJ2-1 - TRBD2 TRBV4-3 TGCGCCAGCAGCCCCTGGGGGGGAGGAACCGGATCCTACAATGAGCAGTTCTTC CASSPWGGGTGSYNEQFF
TRBJ1-5 few TRBD1 TRBV28 TGTGCCAGCAGTTCTGGACAGGGAAGTTTTAGCAATCAGCCCCAGCATTTT CASSSGQGSFSNQPQHF
TRBJ2-3 - - TRBV4-3 TGCGCCAGCAGCCAAGGAGGGGGGAGGGGAGATACGCAGTATTTT CASSQGGGRGDTQYF
TRBJ2-1 - TRBD2 TRBV7-6 TGTGCCAGCAGCGCAGGTATAGCGGGCGGGTTCCACAATGAGCAGTTCTTC CASSAGIAGGFHNEQFF
TRBJ2-3 once - TRBV30 TGTGCCTGGAGCCGTCAGCGGACTAGCACAGATACGCAGTATTTT CAWSRQRTSTDTQYF
TRBJ2-3 - - TRBV5-5 TGTGCCAGCAGCTTTCTGGGGGACACAGATACGCAGTATTTT CASSFLGDTDTQYF
TRBJ1-2 few - TRBV7-9 TGTGCCAGCAGCTTAGTGGACACGGATCCCTATGGCTACACCTTC CASSLVDTDPYGYTF
TRBJ2-1 many - TRBV5-5 TGTGCCAGCAGTCGGAACCTCCAGATGGGGAATGAGCAGTTCTTC CASSRNLQMGNEQFF
TRBJ1-1 - TRBD1 TRBV5-5 TGTGCCAGCAGCCGCCGGGACAGCTACACTGAAGCTTTCTTT CASSRRDSYTEAFF
TRBJ1-5 - - TRBV20-1 TGCAGTGCTAGAATTCACCTCGATCAGCCCCAGCATTTT CSARIHLDQPQHF
TRBJ1-2 - TRBD1 TRBV5-6 TGTGCCAGCAGCTTTGGACAGGGTTACGGTGGTGGCTACACCTTC CASSFGQGYGGGYTF
TRBJ2-1 - TRBD2 TRBV7-2 TGTGCCAGCAGCTTAGTGCGGCTAGCGGGAGCCAATGAGCAGTTCTTC CASSLVRLAGANEQFF
TRBJ1-2 - - TRBV5-1 TGCGCCAGCAGCTCGGAGACAGGATACTATGGCTACACCTTC CASSSETGYYGYTF
TRBJ2-7 many TRBD2 TRBV20-1 TGCAGTGCTAGGACTAGCGGGAGTTTCTACGAGCAGTACTTC CSARTSGSFYEQYF
TRBJ2-3 few - TRBV20-1 TGCAGTGCTAGAGCCCCTCAGGGGAGCACAGATACGCAGTATTTT CSARAPQGSTDTQYF
TRBJ2-7 - - TRBV28 TGTGCCAGCAATTCCCACGCCCGGGACTGGGACACGGAGTACTTC CASNSHARDWDTEYF
TRBJ2-3 - TRBD2 TRBV7-3 TGTGCCAGCAGCACCCGGACTAGCGGATACACAGATACGCAGTATTTT CASSTRTSGYTDTQYF